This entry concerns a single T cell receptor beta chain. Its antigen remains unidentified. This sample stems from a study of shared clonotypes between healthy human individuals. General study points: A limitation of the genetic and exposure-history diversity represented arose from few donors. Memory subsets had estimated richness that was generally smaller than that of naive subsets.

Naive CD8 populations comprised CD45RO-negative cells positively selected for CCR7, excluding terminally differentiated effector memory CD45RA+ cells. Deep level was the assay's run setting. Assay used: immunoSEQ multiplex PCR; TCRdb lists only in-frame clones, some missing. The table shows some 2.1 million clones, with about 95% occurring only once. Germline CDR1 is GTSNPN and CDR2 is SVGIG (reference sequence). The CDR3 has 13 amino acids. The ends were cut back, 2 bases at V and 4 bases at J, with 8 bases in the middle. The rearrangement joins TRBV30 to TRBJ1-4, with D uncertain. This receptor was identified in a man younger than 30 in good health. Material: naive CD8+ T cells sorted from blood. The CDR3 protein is CAWSRALNEKLFF. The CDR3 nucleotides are TGTGCCTGGAGTAGAGCCCTTAATGAAAAACTGTTTTTT. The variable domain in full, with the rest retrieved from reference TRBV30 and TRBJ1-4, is SQTIHQWPATLVQPVGSPLSLECTVEGTSNPNLYWYRQAAGRGLQLLFYSVGIGQISSEVPQNLSASRPQDRQFILSSKKLLLSDSGFYLCAWSRALNEKLFFGSGTQLSVL.